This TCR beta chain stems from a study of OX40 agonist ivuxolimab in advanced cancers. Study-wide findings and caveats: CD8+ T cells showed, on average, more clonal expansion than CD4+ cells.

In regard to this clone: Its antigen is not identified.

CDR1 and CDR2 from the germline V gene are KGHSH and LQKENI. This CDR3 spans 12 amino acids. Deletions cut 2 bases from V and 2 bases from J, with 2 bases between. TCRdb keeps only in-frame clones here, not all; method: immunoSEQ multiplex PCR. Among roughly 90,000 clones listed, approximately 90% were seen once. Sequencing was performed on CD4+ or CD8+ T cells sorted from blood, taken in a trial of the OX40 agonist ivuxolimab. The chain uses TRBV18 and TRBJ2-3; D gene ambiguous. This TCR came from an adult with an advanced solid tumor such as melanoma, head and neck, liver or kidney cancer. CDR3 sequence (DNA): TGTGCCAGCTCACCAATCACAGATACGCAGTATTTT. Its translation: CASSPITDTQYF.